Here is one T cell receptor beta chain with its context. Libraries were prepared by immunoSEQ multiplex PCR; TCRdb keeps only in-frame clonotypes and omits some of them. The sample shows fewer than 100,000 clones, about 83% of them seen only once. These data belong to a study of blood T cell repertoires in COVID-19. In the study overall: Acute and convalescent COVID-19 specimens originated in the United States, Italy and Spain.

The CDR3 is made up of 14 amino acids. Germline loops: CDR1 ENHRY, CDR2 SYGVKD. The V and J ends lost 7 bases and 4 bases, in that order; junction bases with no gene match: 5. V usage is TRBV10-3 and J usage is TRBJ2-7; 12 positions agree with TRBD1. Material: peripheral blood. This receptor was obtained from a human donor in a cohort sampled during active COVID-19. CDR3 protein: CAITAGQGAYEQYF. As DNA, the CDR3 is TGTGCCATCACTGCGGGACAGGGGGCATACGAGCAGTACTTC.